A selection of T cell receptor beta chains follows, all from one sample in a study of shared clonotypes between healthy human individuals. Profiled with immunoSEQ multiplex PCR; TCRdb holds only in-frame clones, not every one. The sample yields about 560,000 clones, around 76% seen once. Sequencing was done on a sample of PBMCs. The receptors come from a woman aged 40 to 50 in good health. Some clones in this sample may be carry-over from other donors' samples. Both conserved end residues are part of each CDR3. D genes are given only for firm matches. Clone size is stated in some rows and not others, as once, few, many or a class when expanded.

TRBV9,.,TRBJ2-5,TRBD2,CASSARGSGQETQYF,TGTGCCAGCAGCGCGCGGGGGTCTGGGCAAGAGACCCAGTACTTC
TRBV4-3,.,TRBJ2-7,.,CASSQDRGGYEQYF,TGCGCCAGCAGCCAAGACAGGGGTGGCTACGAGCAGTACTTC
TRBV7-9,once,TRBJ1-1,.,CASSLGAAEAFF,TGTGCCAGCAGCTTAGGGGCAGCTGAAGCTTTCTTT
TRBV5-4,.,TRBJ1-2,TRBD1,CASSARGQGYGYTF,TGTGCCAGCAGCGCACGTGGACAGGGTTATGGCTACACCTTC
TRBV6-5,.,TRBJ2-2,.,CASSYPGTVGTGELFF,TGTGCCAGCAGTTACCCGGGGACTGTGGGCACCGGGGAGCTGTTTTTT
TRBV7-3,.,TRBJ2-1,TRBD2,CASSRGLAGAGAYNEQFF,TGTGCCAGCAGCCGAGGACTAGCGGGAGCAGGAGCCTACAATGAGCAGTTCTTC
TRBV11-2,.,TRBJ2-4,TRBD2,CASSLGASGRDIQYF,TGTGCCAGCAGCTTAGGGGCTAGCGGGAGGGACATTCAGTACTTC
TRBV9,.,TRBJ1-1,.,CASSEGGGRGTEAFF,TGTGCCAGCAGCGAGGGGGGAGGGCGCGGCACTGAAGCTTTCTTT
TRBV11-2,.,TRBJ2-5,.,CASSPRDQETQYF,TGTGCCAGCAGCCCCCGGGACCAAGAGACCCAGTACTTC
TRBV28,.,TRBJ1-1,TRBD1,CASIPWGDSRAFF,TGTGCCAGCATCCCTTGGGGGGACAGCAGAGCTTTCTTT
TRBV19,.,TRBJ1-1,.,CASSSTGDTEAFF,TGTGCCAGTAGTTCGACAGGTGACACTGAAGCTTTCTTT
TRBV28,.,TRBJ2-3,.,CASQTVLSEVTQYF,TGTGCCAGCCAGACCGTCCTGAGTGAAGTTACGCAGTATTTT
TRBV11-1,.,TRBJ2-1,TRBD2,CASRGLAWNEQFF,TGTGCCAGCCGGGGACTAGCCTGGAATGAGCAGTTCTTC
TRBV2,.,TRBJ1-2,.,CASSQDRLNYGYTF,TGTGCCAGCAGTCAGGACCGACTAAACTATGGCTACACCTTC
TRBV9,.,TRBJ2-7,.,CASSETTSSHEQYF,TGTGCCAGCAGCGAGACTACTAGCTCCCACGAGCAGTACTTT
TRBV29-1,.,TRBJ2-7,TRBD2,CSVVGLAGAEQYF,TGCAGCGTCGTGGGACTAGCGGGAGCCGAGCAGTACTTC
TRBV29-1,.,TRBJ2-3,.,CSAGGLRGTDTQYF,TGCAGCGCTGGGGGACTCCGCGGCACAGATACGCAGTATTTT
TRBV11-2,few,TRBJ2-2,TRBD1,CASTPPGQGSNTGELFF,TGTGCCAGCACCCCCCCCGGACAGGGCTCGAACACCGGGGAGCTGTTTTTT
TRBV6-5,.,TRBJ1-5,TRBD1,CASRKDRGRNQPQHF,TGTGCCAGCAGAAAGGACAGGGGACGCAATCAGCCCCAGCATTTT
TRBV25-1,.,TRBJ2-1,.,CASSLGTHINEQFF,TGTGCCAGCAGTCTCGGGACGCATATTAATGAGCAGTTCTTC
TRBV9,.,TRBJ2-7,.,CASSVGGDIPYEQYF,TGTGCCAGCAGCGTAGGGGGGGACATTCCCTACGAGCAGTACTTC
TRBV5-8,.,TRBJ2-3,TRBD1,CASTWGQSTDTQYF,TGTGCCAGCACCTGGGGACAGAGCACAGATACGCAGTATTTT
TRBV9,.,TRBJ2-2,.,CASSVVGGVAGELFF,TGTGCCAGCAGCGTAGTGGGAGGAGTCGCCGGGGAGCTGTTTTTT
TRBV11-2,.,TRBJ2-3,TRBD2,CASSSPGWEGSTDTQYF,TGTGCCAGCAGCTCCCCCGGGTGGGAGGGCTCTACAGATACGCAGTATTTT
TRBV18,.,TRBJ1-1,.,CASSPPFGSLNTEAFF,TGTGCCAGCTCACCACCGTTCGGCAGTTTGAACACTGAAGCTTTCTTT
TRBV6-5,.,TRBJ1-1,TRBD1,CASRTPTGGYEAFF,TGTGCCAGCAGAACACCGACAGGGGGGTATGAAGCTTTCTTT
TRBV6-1,once,TRBJ1-2,TRBD1,CAGRQGYFDGYTF,TGTGCCGGACGACAGGGGTATTTCGATGGCTACACCTTC
TRBV29-1,.,TRBJ2-7,TRBD2,CSVWTSGYEQYF,TGCAGCGTATGGACTAGCGGCTACGAGCAGTACTTC
TRBV30,.,TRBJ2-1,TRBD1,CAWSWGQPQFF,TGTGCCTGGAGTTGGGGACAGCCGCAGTTCTTC
TRBV28,.,TRBJ2-3,.,CASSPGTSVTQYF,TGTGCCAGCAGTCCAGGGACTTCAGTTACGCAGTATTTT
TRBV5-1,many,TRBJ2-7,TRBD1,CASSLTFQGGGSYEQYF,TGCGCCAGCAGCTTAACCTTCCAAGGGGGCGGCTCCTACGAGCAGTACTTC
TRBV5-1,.,TRBJ2-2,TRBD1,CASSLRTGTANTGELFF,TGCGCCAGCAGCTTACGGACAGGAACGGCGAACACCGGGGAGCTGTTTTTT
TRBV7-2,.,TRBJ2-3,.,CASSLGPDTQYF,TGTGCCAGCAGCTTAGGCCCCGATACGCAGTATTTT
TRBV19,few,TRBJ2-2,TRBD2,CASSIRRREGGTGELFF,TGTGCCAGTAGTATCCGACGGCGGGAGGGTGGCACCGGGGAGCTGTTTTTT
TRBV27,.,TRBJ1-2,TRBD1,CASSLYDRGHGYTF,TGTGCCAGCAGTTTATATGACAGGGGCCATGGCTACACCTTC
TRBV5-6,.,TRBJ1-3,.,CASSRERGNTIYF,TGTGCCAGCAGCCGGGAGAGGGGAAACACCATATATTTT
TRBV29-1,.,TRBJ2-1,.,CSAIHSYNEQFF,TGCAGCGCCATCCACTCCTACAATGAGCAGTTCTTC
TRBV7-3,.,TRBJ2-3,TRBD1,CASSRTGGIDTQYF,TGTGCCAGCAGCAGAACAGGGGGCATAGATACGCAGTATTTT
TRBV4-3,once,TRBJ2-1,TRBD2,CASSQAAGLAGDEQFF,TGCGCCAGCAGCCAAGCCGCAGGACTAGCGGGAGATGAGCAGTTCTTC
TRBV7-9,.,TRBJ1-1,TRBD1,CASRTGTGGMSTEAFF,TGTGCCAGCAGAACCGGGACAGGGGGCATGAGTACTGAAGCTTTCTTT
TRBV27,.,TRBJ2-2,TRBD2,CASSLQGGLAAGELFF,TGTGCCAGCAGTCTACAGGGGGGACTAGCGGCCGGGGAGCTGTTTTTT
TRBV2,.,TRBJ2-4,.,CASRVAFAKNIQYF,TGTGCCAGCAGGGTAGCGTTCGCCAAAAACATTCAGTACTTC
TRBV6-5,.,TRBJ2-3,.,CASSYELAGTDTQYF,TGTGCCAGCAGTTACGAGCTAGCAGGCACAGATACGCAGTATTTT
TRBV11-3,.,TRBJ1-1,.,CASSLRVNTEAFF,TGTGCCAGCAGCTTGAGAGTGAACACTGAAGCTTTCTTT
TRBV27,.,TRBJ1-1,.,CASTNNRLGTEAFF,TGTGCCAGCACAAATAATCGACTGGGAACTGAAGCTTTCTTT
TRBV29-1,.,TRBJ2-1,.,CSVEKGRTYNEQFF,TGCAGCGTTGAGAAGGGCCGAACCTACAATGAGCAGTTCTTC
TRBV7-2,.,TRBJ1-2,.,CASSSGSNYGYTF,TGTGCCAGCAGCTCAGGGTCGAACTATGGCTACACCTTC
TRBV6-1,.,TRBJ2-1,.,CASSEVLGGSYNEQFF,TGTGCCAGCAGTGAAGTCCTAGGAGGATCCTACAATGAGCAGTTCTTC
TRBV4-3,.,TRBJ2-7,.,CASSQGPGQNYEQYF,TGCGCCAGCAGCCAAGGGCCAGGACAGAACTACGAGCAGTACTTC
TRBV28,.,TRBJ2-3,TRBD2,CASSGGLAVFVDTQYF,TGTGCCAGCAGTGGGGGACTAGCGGTTTTCGTAGATACGCAGTATTTT
TRBV19,.,TRBJ2-2,.,CASSSRQKNTGELFF,TGTGCCAGTAGTAGTAGACAGAAGAACACCGGGGAGCTGTTTTTT
TRBV7-2,.,TRBJ2-3,TRBD2,CASSPLGGTDTQYF,TGTGCCAGCAGCCCATTGGGGGGGACAGATACGCAGTATTTT
TRBV28,once,TRBJ2-7,.,CASSLTLESYEQYF,TGTGCCAGCAGTTTAACGCTAGAGTCCTACGAGCAGTACTTC
TRBV19,once,TRBJ2-1,.,CASSRDSSSYNEQFF,TGTGCCAGTAGCCGGGACTCGAGCTCCTACAATGAGCAGTTCTTC
TRBV11-3,.,TRBJ2-1,TRBD2,CASSQGLAGYNEQFF,TGTGCCAGCAGCCAGGGACTAGCGGGATACAATGAGCAGTTCTTC